The T cell receptor beta chain described here comes from a study of cytomegalovirus exposure and HLA in healthy donors. Study-level points and caveats: Later findings reportedly placed an Asian-associated ancestry cluster below the roughly 700-donor mean for N-insertions. Association with HLA alleles at 0.05 false discovery rate was found for 16,951 TCR beta sequences in a later analysis.

This clone occurred a few times. Its target is not known. Use of 60 Vbeta and 13 Jbeta primers characterized the PCR. Produced via immunoSEQ multiplex PCR; TCRdb's table is partial and in-frame only. The sample lists around 110,000 clones, around 83% seen once, with roughly 23% in the top ten. Sequences were obtained from PBMCs. The sequence was obtained from a young man in good health and CMV-seropositive.

CDR3 bases: TGTGCCAGCTCCCGAGGACAGGGTAACTATGGCTACACCTTC. This gives the protein CASSRGQGNYGYTF. The chain recombines TRBV6-1 with TRBJ1-2; 8 bases are a match to TRBD1. The CDR3 loop spans 14 amino acids. The germline gives CDR1 MNHNS, CDR2 SASEGT. Trimming removed 8 bases from V and 1 base from J; junction bases left unmatched: 6.